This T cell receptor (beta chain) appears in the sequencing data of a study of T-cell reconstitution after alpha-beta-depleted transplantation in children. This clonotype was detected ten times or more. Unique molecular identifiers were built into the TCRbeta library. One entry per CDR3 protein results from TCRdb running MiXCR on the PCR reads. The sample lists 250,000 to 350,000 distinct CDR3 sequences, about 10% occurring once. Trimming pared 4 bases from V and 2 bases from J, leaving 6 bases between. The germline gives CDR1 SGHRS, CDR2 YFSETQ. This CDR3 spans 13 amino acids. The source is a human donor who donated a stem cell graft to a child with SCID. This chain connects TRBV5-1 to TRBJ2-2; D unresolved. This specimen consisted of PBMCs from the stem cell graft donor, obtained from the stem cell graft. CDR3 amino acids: CASSVKNTGELFF. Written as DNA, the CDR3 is TGCGCCAGCAGCGTGAAAAACACCGGGGAGCTGTTTTTT.